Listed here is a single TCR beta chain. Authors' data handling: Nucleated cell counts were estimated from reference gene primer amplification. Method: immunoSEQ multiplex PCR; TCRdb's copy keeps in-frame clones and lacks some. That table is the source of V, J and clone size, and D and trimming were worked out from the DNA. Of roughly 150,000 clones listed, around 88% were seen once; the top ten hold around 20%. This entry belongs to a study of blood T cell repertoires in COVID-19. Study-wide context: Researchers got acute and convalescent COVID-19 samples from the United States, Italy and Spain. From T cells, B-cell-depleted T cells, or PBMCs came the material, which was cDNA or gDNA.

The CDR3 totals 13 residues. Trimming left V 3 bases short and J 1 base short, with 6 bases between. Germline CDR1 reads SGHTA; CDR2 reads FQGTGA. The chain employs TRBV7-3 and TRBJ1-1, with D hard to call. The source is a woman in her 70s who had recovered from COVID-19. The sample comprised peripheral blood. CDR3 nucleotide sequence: TGTGCCAGCAGCTTCCGGGGGAACACTGAAGCTTTCTTT. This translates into CASSFRGNTEAFF.